The 29 T cell receptor beta chains given below trace back to one sample, sequenced in a study of cytotoxic CD8 clonotypes in ibrutinib-treated CLL. Produced via immunoSEQ multiplex PCR; TCRdb's table is partial and in-frame only. The sample consists of over 200,000 clones, roughly three quarters of them appearing once. The specimen was PBMCs, collected after 12 months of ibrutinib treatment. Every receptor here comes from a human donor with chronic lymphocytic leukemia.

The V gene is TRBV27, the J gene TRBJ2-3; 7 bases agree with TRBD1. The germline gives CDR1 MNHEY, CDR2 SMNVEV (reference sequence). This CDR3 contains 15 residues. Trimming at V came to 6 bases and at J to 3 bases, leaving 9 bases not matched to a gene. The CDR3 sequence: CASRPDRVWTDTQYF. CDR3 nucleotides: TGTGCCAGCAGACCAGACAGGGTCTGGACAGATACGCAGTATTTT.

V usage is TRBV19 and J usage is TRBJ1-1, with TRBD1 matching 7 bases. This CDR3 comprises 14 residues. Germline V gives CDR1 LNHDA, CDR2 SQIVND (reference sequence). V shed 1 base, J shed 3 bases, and the junction held 2 bases outside the gene matches. DNA of the CDR3: TGTGCCAGTAGTATAGGCCAGGGGGACACTGAAGCTTTCTTT. It specifies CASSIGQGDTEAFF.

The chain links TRBV18 to TRBJ1-3, with 7 bases identical to TRBD1. Germline assignment: CDR1 KGHSH and CDR2 LQKENI. This CDR3 spans 12 amino acids. The trim removed 8 bases at V and 4 bases at J, leaving 2 bases unmatched. CDR3 nucleotides: TGTGCCAGCGAGGACAGGGGAAACACCATATATTTT. It yields the protein CASEDRGNTIYF.

This clone appeared once. The chain recombines TRBV7-8 with TRBJ1-5; D is perhaps TRBD1 (6 bases). Trimming took off 5 bases at V and 6 bases at J, with 14 bases between the two ends. This CDR3 has 14 amino acids. Germline V gene data show CDR1 as SGHVS and CDR2 as FQNEAQ. The CDR3 region is CASSKVGGSQPQHF. CDR3 bases: TGTGCCAGCAGCAAGGTAGGGGGAAGTCAGCCCCAGCATTTT. Based on the CDR3 plus reference TRBV7-8 and TRBJ1-5, the full variable domain is GAGVSQSPRYKVAKRGQDVALRCDPISGHVSLFWYQQALGQGPEFLTYFQNEAQLDKSGLPSDRFFAERPEGSVSTLKIQRTQQEDSAVYLCASSKVGGSQPQHFGDGTRLSIL.

This clone was picked up one time. The chain carries TRBV5-1 and TRBJ1-5; D possibly corresponds to TRBD1 (5 bases). In germline, CDR1 is SGHRS, CDR2 YFSETQ. Trimming pared 0 bases from V and 6 bases from J, leaving 13 bases between. The CDR3 has 15 residues. The CDR3 loop reads CASSLEGQRGQPQHF. The DNA for the CDR3 is TGCGCCAGCAGCTTGGAGGGGCAGAGGGGTCAGCCCCAGCATTTT. Drawing the rest from reference TRBV5-1 and TRBJ1-5, the complete variable domain is KAGVTQTPRYLIKTRGQQVTLSCSPISGHRSVSWYQQTPGQGLQFLFEYFSETQRNKGNFPGRFSGRQFSNSRSEMNVSTLELGDSALYLCASSLEGQRGQPQHFGDGTRLSIL.

This clone was picked up many times. The chain combines TRBV7-8 with TRBJ1-1, with no clear D. Germline CDR1 SGHVS, CDR2 FQNEAQ. The CDR3 extends over 15 amino acids. Trimming cost V 7 bases and J 3 bases, with 18 bases left between them. DNA for the CDR3: TGTGCCAGCACAAAATCCCCGACGGCATACACTGAAGCTTTCTTT. Amino acids: CASTKSPTAYTEAFF.

Many counts were recorded for this clone. The J gene is TRBJ1-3, the V gene TRBV28, with no clear D. Germline CDR1 MDHEN, CDR2 SYDVKM. CDR3 size: 14 residues. V was pared by 2 bases and J by 4 bases, with 9 bases between. Here the CDR3 reads CASSLRSWGNTIYF. The CDR3 bases are TGTGCCAGCAGTTTAAGGTCTTGGGGAAACACCATATATTTT.

This clone was seen only once. The genes are TRBV6-6 and TRBJ2-1; 7 bases fit TRBD2. Per the germline V gene, CDR1 is MNHNY and CDR2 is SVGAGI (reference sequence). The V gene end was trimmed by 7 bases and the J gene end by 10 bases; junction bases not matched to a gene: 10. The CDR3 runs 13 residues. The chain's CDR3 is CASTVDPSGEQFF. DNA for the CDR3: TGTGCCAGCACCGTTGACCCTAGCGGAGAGCAGTTCTTC.

The CDR3 protein is CASSSRPQGAVVKTQYF. As DNA, the CDR3 is TGTGCCAGCAGTTCCCGCCCCCAGGGGGCGGTGGTGAAGACCCAGTACTTC. V gene TRBV28 combines with J gene TRBJ2-5; 8 bases map to TRBD1. V lost 4 bases, J lost 6 bases, and 16 bases stayed unmatched. CDR1 is MDHEN, CDR2 SYDVKM, per germline. This CDR3 is 17 amino acids long.

V and J are TRBV7-9 and TRBJ2-7, with 8 bases aligning to TRBD2. The V gene's germline CDR1 is SEHNR and CDR2 FQNEAQ (reference sequence). The CDR3 is 14 residues long. The V and J ends lost 4 bases and 7 bases, in that order; junction bases with no gene match: 9. CDR3 sequence reads: CASSSPAGGREQYF. In nucleotides, the CDR3 is TGTGCCAGCAGCTCTCCGGCGGGGGGTCGGGAGCAGTACTTC.

V gene TRBV27 combines with J gene TRBJ2-1; the D gene is possibly TRBD2 (7 bases). This CDR3 has 15 residues. V was clipped by 1 base and J by 4 bases, with 11 bases between them. Germline V CDR1 and CDR2: MNHEY, SMNVEV (reference sequence). The CDR3 nucleotides are TGTGCCAGCAGTTTATGGGGGGGCTCGTACAATGAGCAGTTCTTC. This encodes CASSLWGGSYNEQFF.

The chain carries TRBV29-1 and TRBJ2-2; TRBD2 might be the D (6 bases). The CDR3 consists of 13 residues. Germline CDR1 reads SQVTM; CDR2 reads ANQGSEA. V was clipped by 6 bases and J by 4 bases, with 12 bases between them. The chain's CDR3 is CSVGDFFTGELFF. In nucleotides, the CDR3 is TGCAGCGTCGGGGACTTTTTCACCGGGGAGCTGTTTTTT.

The rearrangement links TRBV19 to TRBJ2-6; no reliable D call. The CDR3 length is 16 residues. Looked up from germline, CDR1 is LNHDA and CDR2 is SQIVND (reference sequence). V was shortened by 4 bases and J by 2 bases, with 12 bases between the two germline ends. The CDR3 spells CASSTRYGTGANVLTF. CDR3 DNA: TGTGCCAGTAGTACCCGCTACGGAACTGGGGCCAACGTCCTGACTTTC.

The chain has TRBV5-4 and TRBJ2-7; no reliable D call. The CDR3 is 14 residues long. Germline V CDR1 and CDR2: SGHNT, YYREEE (reference sequence). The V end was cut by 3 bases, the J end by 2 bases, with 12 bases between. CDR3 sequence (DNA): TGTGCCAGCAGCTACGGTGGGGTGGCCTACGAGCAGTACTTC. Translated, it gives CASSYGGVAYEQYF.

V usage is TRBV5-1 and J usage is TRBJ2-1; a possible D gene is TRBD1 (6 bases). CDR1 and CDR2 from the germline V gene are SGHRS and YFSETQ. Trimming pared 0 bases from V and 3 bases from J, leaving 13 bases between. CDR3 length equals 16 residues. CDR3 loop: CASSLGPRDIYNEQFF. Here the CDR3 DNA reads TGCGCCAGCAGCTTGGGTCCCCGGGACATCTACAATGAGCAGTTCTTC. Full variable domain (outside the CDR3, taken from reference TRBV5-1 and TRBJ2-1): KAGVTQTPRYLIKTRGQQVTLSCSPISGHRSVSWYQQTPGQGLQFLFEYFSETQRNKGNFPGRFSGRQFSNSRSEMNVSTLELGDSALYLCASSLGPRDIYNEQFFGPGTRLTVL.

This rearrangement joins TRBV19 to TRBJ2-1; 10 bases are shared with TRBD2. Trimming removed 3 bases from V and 2 bases from J; junction bases left unmatched: 4. Germline CDR1 is LNHDA and CDR2 is SQIVND (reference sequence). The CDR3 length is 16 residues. The CDR3 bases are TGTGCCAGTAGTATTCTAGCGGGAGAACCCTACAATGAGCAGTTCTTC. Translated, it gives CASSILAGEPYNEQFF.

The chain has TRBV7-9 and TRBJ2-5; tentative D call: TRBD1 (6 bases). Trimming cost V 4 bases and J 2 bases, with 14 bases left between them. The CDR3 covers 15 residues. Germline values: CDR1 SEHNR, CDR2 FQNEAQ (reference sequence). CDR3 DNA sequence: TGTGCCAGCAGCTCCGGGACAACCTATCAAGAGACCCAGTACTTC. This sequence encodes CASSSGTTYQETQYF.

In its sample, this clone was seen a few times. The rearrangement uses TRBV12-5 and TRBJ1-3; D perhaps matches TRBD1 (5 bases). Deletions cut 3 bases from V and 0 bases from J, with 9 bases between. The CDR3 contains 15 residues. Germline assignment: CDR1 LGHNT and CDR2 FRNRAP. The CDR3 is CASGFDSYSGNTIYF. In DNA, the CDR3 is TGTGCTAGTGGTTTCGACAGTTACTCTGGAAACACCATATATTTT.

The chain joins TRBV9 to TRBJ2-2; no definite D call. In germline, CDR1 is SGDLS, CDR2 YYNGEE. The CDR3 length is 14 residues. Trimming left V 0 bases short and J 1 base short, with 4 bases between. CDR3 protein: CASSVVWNTGELFF. CDR3 coding DNA: TGTGCCAGCAGCGTAGTCTGGAACACCGGGGAGCTGTTTTTT.

This clone was found once. In DNA form, the CDR3 reads TGCGCCAGCAGCTTGGGGTCAGGGGACTATCCCACCCAGTACTTC. Its protein product is CASSLGSGDYPTQYF. The rearrangement links TRBV5-1 to TRBJ2-7; possible D gene TRBD2, 7 bases. Germline V gives CDR1 SGHRS, CDR2 YFSETQ. Deletions cut 0 bases from V and 10 bases from J, with 20 bases between. The CDR3 length is 15 residues.

CDR3 protein: CASSRDRAVSSYF. In DNA, the CDR3 is TGTGCCAGCTCACGGGACAGGGCCGTGTCTTCGTACTTC. The rearrangement links TRBV18 to TRBJ2-7; TRBD1 aligns across 9 bases. The trim removed 4 bases at V and 12 bases at J, leaving 10 bases unmatched. Germline lookup yields CDR1 KGHSH and CDR2 LQKENI. The CDR3 runs 13 residues.

The J gene is TRBJ1-2, the V gene TRBV7-2; D is perhaps TRBD1 (6 bases). Trimming took off 6 bases at V and 2 bases at J, with 13 bases between the two ends. The V gene's germline CDR1 is SGHTA and CDR2 FQGNSA. This CDR3 has 14 residues. The CDR3 loop is CASRGGQFNYGYTF. The CDR3, as DNA: TGTGCCAGCAGGGGGGGGCAGTTCAACTATGGCTACACCTTC.

V and J are TRBV12-5 and TRBJ2-7; 10 bases map to TRBD1. This CDR3 contains 14 residues. V was clipped by 5 bases and J by 4 bases; unmatched bases: 5. Germline V gene data show CDR1 as LGHNT and CDR2 as FRNRAP. The CDR3 spells CASGPGQGSYEQYF. In nucleotides, the CDR3 is TGTGCTAGTGGTCCGGGACAGGGGAGTTACGAGCAGTACTTC.

The chain employs TRBV7-3 and TRBJ2-6, with 7 positions matching TRBD1. J lost 7 bases, V lost 6 bases, and 6 bases had no gene match. This CDR3 region has 14 residues. In germline, CDR1 is SGHTA, CDR2 FQGTGA. The CDR3 bases are TGTGCCAGCAGTCAGGGGACAGCAGCCAACGTCCTGACTTTC. Translating gives CASSQGTAANVLTF.

This chain connects TRBV7-6 to TRBJ1-1; perhaps TRBD1 as D (6 bases). From germline, CDR1 is SGHVS and CDR2 FNYEAQ. This CDR3 is built from 14 residues. V lost 1 base to trimming and J lost 5 bases, with 11 bases between them. The CDR3 protein is CASSLVTGQTEAFF. CDR3 nucleotide sequence: TGTGCCAGCAGCTTAGTAACAGGGCAAACTGAAGCTTTCTTT.

The rearrangement joins TRBV6-5 to TRBJ2-4; a possible D gene is TRBD1 (6 bases). V lost 4 bases and J lost 3, with 13 bases in between. Germline lookup yields CDR1 MNHEY and CDR2 SVGAGI. The CDR3 totals 15 residues. CDR3 protein: CASSSGVGSKNIQYF. Here the CDR3 DNA reads TGTGCCAGCAGTTCAGGGGTGGGTAGCAAAAACATTCAGTACTTC.

The chain has TRBV28 and TRBJ1-2; D is unresolved. The CDR3 is made up of 15 amino acids. Trimming removed 6 bases from V and 2 bases from J, with 16 bases in between. The germline gives CDR1 MDHEN, CDR2 SYDVKM. The CDR3 here is CASRPGRTLNYGYTF. The CDR3 region has the DNA TGTGCCAGCAGGCCCGGACGGACCCTCAACTATGGCTACACCTTC.

The sample holds a few counts of this clone. The genes are TRBV7-6 and TRBJ2-7; the D gene could be TRBD1 or TRBD2 (5 bases each). Germline CDR1 reads SGHVS; CDR2 reads FNYEAQ. The CDR3 extends over 13 amino acids. Deletions cut 8 bases from V and 7 bases from J, with 18 bases between. DNA for the CDR3: TGTGCCAGCCCACGGGACCTAGAAGGGGAGCAGTACTTC. Encoded protein: CASPRDLEGEQYF.

The V call is TRBV6-5, the J call TRBJ2-2; weak D call: TRBD1 (5 bases). The V and J ends lost 2 bases and 6 bases respectively, with 7 bases between them. The CDR3 totals 13 residues. CDR1 is MNHEY and CDR2 is SVGAGI in the germline V gene. CDR3 sequence: CASSYQGPGELFF. The DNA of the CDR3 is TGTGCCAGCAGTTACCAGGGCCCCGGGGAGCTGTTTTTT.